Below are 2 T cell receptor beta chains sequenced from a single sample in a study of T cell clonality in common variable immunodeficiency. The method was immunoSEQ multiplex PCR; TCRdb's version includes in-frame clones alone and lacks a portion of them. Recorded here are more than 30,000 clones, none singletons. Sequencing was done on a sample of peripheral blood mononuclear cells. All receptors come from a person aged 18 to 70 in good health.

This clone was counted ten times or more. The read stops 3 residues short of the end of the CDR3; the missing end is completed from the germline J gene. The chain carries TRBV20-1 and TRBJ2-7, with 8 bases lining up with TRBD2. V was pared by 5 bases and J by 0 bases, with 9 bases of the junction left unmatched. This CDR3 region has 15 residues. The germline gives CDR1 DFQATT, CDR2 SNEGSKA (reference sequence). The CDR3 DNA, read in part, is TGCAGTGCTCCACGGGGGGGGACTCGCTCCTACGAG. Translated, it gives CSAPRGGTRSYE. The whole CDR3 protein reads CSAPRGGTRSYEQYF.

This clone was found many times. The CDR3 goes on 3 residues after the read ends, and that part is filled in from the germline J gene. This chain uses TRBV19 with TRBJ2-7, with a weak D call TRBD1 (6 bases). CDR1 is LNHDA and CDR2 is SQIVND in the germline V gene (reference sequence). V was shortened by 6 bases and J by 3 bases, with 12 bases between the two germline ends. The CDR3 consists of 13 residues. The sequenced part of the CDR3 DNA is TGTGCCAGTAGCACCGACAGGCGCTACGAG. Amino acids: CASSTDRRYE. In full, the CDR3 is CASSTDRRYEQYF.